Below are 28 T cell receptor beta chains sequenced from a single sample in a study of T cell repertoires in cytomegalovirus infection. TCRdb independently ran MiXCR on the reads; one entry per CDR3 protein. Among hundreds of thousands of distinct CDR3 sequences listed, approximately 6.7% were seen once. Sequencing was performed on PBMCs. Source of these receptors: a human donor in good health (CMV status not recorded). Some clones in this sample may be carry-over from other donors' samples.

This clonotype was picked up many times. The chain recombines TRBV20-1 with TRBJ2-7, with 7 bases that match TRBD1. This CDR3 region has 15 residues. V lost 3 bases, J lost 5 bases, and 13 bases stayed unmatched. Germline CDR1 is DFQATT and CDR2 is SNEGSKA (reference sequence). The CDR3 region is CSASPFGQVPNEQYF. The CDR3 bases are TGCAGTGCTAGTCCCTTCGGACAGGTGCCAAACGAGCAGTACTTC.

This clonotype was observed many times. The CDR3 sequence: CASSYSGRNIQYF. Here the CDR3 DNA reads TGTGCCAGCAGTTACTCTGGGCGAAACATTCAGTACTTC. The chain employs TRBV6-2 or TRBV6-3 and TRBJ2-4; D not resolved. Germline V gene data show CDR1 as MNHEY and CDR2 as SVGEGT. The V gene lost 0 bases and the J gene lost 6 bases, with 6 bases spanning the gap. The CDR3 runs to 13 residues.

At least ten counts were recorded for this clonotype. The chain employs TRBV19 and TRBJ2-1; D is uncertain. This CDR3 has 16 amino acids. V shed 3 bases and J shed 0 bases, with 12 bases lying between them. CDR1 and CDR2 (germline): LNHDA, SQIVND (reference sequence). CDR3 bases: TGTGCCAGTAGTATCAGTCGACACGCCTCCTACAATGAGCAGTTCTTC. It yields the protein CASSISRHASYNEQFF. The full variable domain, rest sourced from reference TRBV19 and TRBJ2-1, is DGGITQSPKYLFRKEGQNVTLSCEQNLNHDAMYWYRQDPGQGLRLIYYSQIVNDFQKGDIAEGYSVSREKKESFPLTVTSAQKNPTAFYLCASSISRHASYNEQFFGPGTRLTVL.

At least ten counts were recorded for this clonotype. The chain combines TRBV7-2 with TRBJ2-3; D perhaps matches TRBD1 (6 bases). V was clipped by 1 base and J by 3 bases, with 14 bases between them. Looked up from germline, CDR1 is SGHTA and CDR2 is FQGNSA. The CDR3 runs 16 residues. The CDR3 loop is CASSLGGRLRTDTQYF. CDR3 bases: TGTGCCAGCAGCTTAGGGGGGCGCCTAAGGACAGATACGCAGTATTTT.

This clonotype was seen many times. J is TRBJ1-2 and V is TRBV5-5, with 7 bases lining up with TRBD1. V shed 0 bases, J shed 7 bases, and the junction held 6 bases outside the gene matches. This CDR3 is built from 14 residues. Per germline, CDR1 SGHKS and CDR2 YYEKEE (reference sequence). CDR3 DNA: TGTGCCAGCAGCTTGGATACAGGGGATCTTGGCTACACCTTC. Protein: CASSLDTGDLGYTF.

The sample holds many counts of this clonotype. The rearrangement links TRBV11-2 to TRBJ2-7; D possibly corresponds to TRBD1 (5 bases). Trimming shortened V by 7 bases and J by 2 bases, and 9 bases separated the two germline ends. Germline loops: CDR1 SGHAT, CDR2 FQNNGV. The CDR3 length is 12 residues. In DNA form, the CDR3 reads TGTGCCAGCAAATCGACAGCCTACGAGCAGTACTTC. It yields the protein CASKSTAYEQYF.

In the case of this clonotype: A much larger clonotype is one base distant, so this may be a read error. The chain uses TRBV29-1 and TRBJ1-2; 8 nucleotides agree with TRBD1. The germline V gene encodes CDR1 SQVTM and CDR2 ANQGSEA. The CDR3 sequence is 13 residues long. V lost 3 bases, J lost 2 bases, and 2 bases stayed unmatched. The CDR3 bases are TGCAGCGTTGAGACAGGGGACAACTATGGCTACACCTTC. This translates into CSVETGDNYGYTF.

This clonotype was seen many times. The V and J genes are TRBV7-2 and TRBJ2-3, with D possibly TRBD2 on 7 matching bases. CDR1 is SGHTA, CDR2 FQGNSA, per germline. Trimming removed 6 bases at V and 7 bases at J, with 17 bases between. The CDR3 is 14 amino acids. The CDR3 spells CASSLIGGGNTQYF. For the CDR3, the DNA is TGTGCCAGCAGTTTAATAGGGGGGGGGAATACGCAGTATTTT. The entire variable domain, with the rest obtained from reference TRBV7-2 and TRBJ2-3, is as follows: GAGVSQSPSNKVTEKGKDVELRCDPISGHTALYWYRQSLGQGLEFLIYFQGNSAPDKSGLPSDRFSAERTGGSVSTLTIQRTQQEDSAVYLCASSLIGGGNTQYFGPGTRLTVL.

This clonotype was counted at least ten times. This chain's CDR3 is CSARVGGAYGYTF. For the CDR3, the DNA is TGCAGTGCTAGAGTGGGGGGCGCCTATGGCTACACCTTC. The gene calls are TRBV20-1 and TRBJ1-2; tentative D call: TRBD1 (6 bases). Germline V gives CDR1 DFQATT, CDR2 SNEGSKA (reference sequence). The CDR3 covers 13 residues. Trimming removed 1 base from V and 4 bases from J, with 10 bases in between.

This clonotype was counted at least ten times. The chain couples TRBV5-4 to TRBJ2-5; TRBD2 aligns across 11 bases. The CDR3 is 15 amino acids. Germline V gene lookup returns CDR1 SGHNT and CDR2 YYREEE (reference sequence). The V segment lost 1 base and the J segment 3 bases; nucleotides outside the gene matches: 2. CDR3 bases: TGTGCCAGCAGCTTGAAACTAGCGGGGGAAGAGACCCAGTACTTC. Protein product: CASSLKLAGEETQYF.

This clonotype appeared a few times. This chain connects TRBV20-1 to TRBJ2-1; possibly TRBD1 for D (6 bases). Germline CDR1 reads DFQATT; CDR2 reads SNEGSKA (reference sequence). CDR3 length: 14 residues. V was pared by 6 bases and J by 2 bases, with 14 bases between. The CDR3, as DNA: TGCAGTGCCCACAAGGGGGTTCCCTACAATGAGCAGTTCTTC. Its translation is CSAHKGVPYNEQFF.

In its sample, this clonotype was seen a few times. V is TRBV6-4 and J is TRBJ2-2, with D perhaps TRBD2 (5 bases). Trimming took off 6 bases at V and 6 bases at J, with 11 bases between the two ends. The CDR3 is made up of 13 amino acids. Germline CDR1 MRHNA, CDR2 SNTAGT. CDR3 sequence: CASSAVRAGELFF. DNA of the CDR3: TGTGCCAGCAGCGCCGTGAGGGCCGGGGAGCTGTTTTTT.

In regard to this clonotype: Possible read error: a much larger clone is one base away. This sequence joins TRBV20-1 and TRBJ2-6, with D possibly being TRBD1 or TRBD2 (5 bases each). CDR1 is DFQATT and CDR2 is SNEGSKA in the germline V gene (reference sequence). The ends were cut back, 7 bases at V and 0 bases at J, with 16 bases in the middle. This CDR3 is 16 amino acids long. CDR3 sequence reads: CSDSSAGTSGANVLTF. CDR3 nucleotides: TGCAGTGATAGTAGCGCCGGGACCTCTGGGGCCAACGTCCTGACTTTC.

In this sample, this clonotype turned up a few times. The rearrangement uses TRBV19 and TRBJ2-5, with D unclear. The CDR3 runs to 13 residues. Germline V lookup: CDR1 LNHDA, CDR2 SQIVND (reference sequence). V shed 2 bases and J shed 7 bases, with 11 bases lying between them. CDR3 sequence: CASSIRLRRTQYF. In DNA form, the CDR3 reads TGTGCCAGTAGTATAAGGCTTCGAAGGACCCAGTACTTC.

Many counts were recorded for this clonotype. The rearrangement uses TRBV2 and TRBJ1-2, with D perhaps TRBD1 (5 bases). V lost 7 bases and J lost 3, with 18 bases in between. CDR1 and CDR2 from the germline V gene are SNHLY and FYNNEI. The CDR3 has 15 amino acids. In DNA form, the CDR3 reads TGTGCCAGCATCCTGGGTGGGGCTTGGGACTATGGCTACACCTTC. This sequence encodes CASILGGAWDYGYTF.

At least ten counts were recorded for this clonotype. The chain links TRBV7-2 to TRBJ1-2; no firm D call. The CDR3 totals 14 residues. Trimming took off 6 bases at V and 4 bases at J, with 15 bases between the two ends. Per the germline V gene, CDR1 is SGHTA and CDR2 is FQGNSA. The CDR3 protein is CASSRDEVAYGYTF. CDR3 nucleotides: TGTGCCAGCAGTCGCGATGAGGTGGCCTATGGCTACACCTTC.

This clonotype was detected ten times or more. The chain joins TRBV2 to TRBJ2-5, with 9 bases identical to TRBD1. The CDR3 has 14 residues. Trimming removed 6 bases from V and 3 bases from J; junction bases left unmatched: 5. Germline-derived CDR1 and CDR2 are SNHLY and FYNNEI. The CDR3 DNA sequence: TGTGCCAGCAGCCCCGGGACAGGGAAAGAGACCCAGTACTTC. Encoded protein: CASSPGTGKETQYF.

This clonotype was picked up many times. The chain employs TRBV6-5 and TRBJ1-2, with TRBD1 matching over 10 bases. CDR3 length equals 16 residues. Germline loops: CDR1 MNHEY, CDR2 SVGAGI. J lost 5 bases, V lost 7 bases, and 13 bases had no gene match. CDR3 region: CASTRSTGGPWYGYTF. As DNA, the CDR3 is TGTGCCAGCACCCGATCGACAGGGGGCCCTTGGTATGGCTACACCTTC.

This clonotype was observed at least ten times. This sequence joins TRBV20-1 and TRBJ1-2; TRBD1 agrees at 7 bases. CDR1 and CDR2 (germline): DFQATT, SNEGSKA (reference sequence). The CDR3 totals 13 residues. The J segment lost 6 bases and the V segment lost 6 bases, leaving 10 bases of the junction unmatched. CDR3 protein: CSAVQGLVDGYTF. The CDR3, as DNA: TGCAGTGCCGTACAGGGGCTCGTCGATGGCTACACCTTC.

This clonotype was seen only a few times. The chain recombines TRBV4-2 with TRBJ1-5; D is ambiguous. The germline gives CDR1 LGHNA, CDR2 YNFKEQ. V was trimmed by 2 bases and J by 7 bases, leaving 9 bases between them. The CDR3 loop spans 13 amino acids. The CDR3 DNA reads TGTGCCAGCAGCCAAAATGAGGGCCAGCCCCAGCATTTT. Amino acid sequence: CASSQNEGQPQHF.

Many counts were recorded for this clonotype. V is TRBV7-2 and J is TRBJ2-3, with D perhaps TRBD1 (6 bases). V was shortened by 2 bases and J by 5 bases, with 17 bases between the two germline ends. Germline V gene lookup returns CDR1 SGHTA and CDR2 FQGNSA. This CDR3 comprises 16 residues. The CDR3 is CASSLSFGGGEDTQYF. CDR3 in DNA: TGTGCCAGCAGCTTAAGTTTTGGGGGCGGTGAAGATACGCAGTATTTT.

As concerns this clonotype: A much bigger clone sits one base away, suggesting this may be a read error. The chain has TRBV20-1 and TRBJ1-5; D uncertain. Germline V lookup: CDR1 DFQATT, CDR2 SNEGSKA (reference sequence). The CDR3 totals 14 residues. The CDR3, as DNA: TGCAGTGCTAGCCGATATACTAGCAATCGGCCCCAGCATTTT. This gives the protein CSASRYTSNRPQHF.

This clonotype appeared once. The chain recombines TRBV5-1 with TRBJ2-3; 9 bases are shared with TRBD1. The CDR3 is made up of 14 amino acids. Germline V gene data show CDR1 as SGHRS and CDR2 as YFSETQ. V lost 4 bases, J lost 5 bases, and 5 bases stayed unmatched. CDR3 sequence: CASSGDREGDTQYF. CDR3 DNA sequence: TGCGCCAGCAGCGGGGACAGGGAGGGAGATACGCAGTATTTT.

This clonotype was counted ten times or more. This chain uses TRBV12-3 or TRBV12-4 with TRBJ2-5, with D tentatively TRBD2 (5 bases). V gave up 7 bases and J gave up 5 bases, with 17 bases separating them. This CDR3 has 14 amino acids. CDR3 sequence: CASTGLARGETQYF. The CDR3, as DNA: TGTGCCAGCACCGGGCTGGCCCGGGGTGAGACCCAGTACTTC.

This clonotype was seen repeatedly, ten times or more. The chain combines TRBV2 with TRBJ2-5; no firm D call. CDR1 and CDR2 from the germline V gene are SNHLY and FYNNEI. Trimming pared 5 bases from V and 2 bases from J, leaving 9 bases between. CDR3 length: 13 residues. The DNA of the CDR3 is TGTGCCAGCAGTAACACAGTGCAAGAGACCCAGTACTTC. Translating gives CASSNTVQETQYF.

This clonotype was detected ten times or more. This chain connects TRBV9 to TRBJ2-3; D is unclear. The CDR3 length is 14 residues. V was cut by 2 bases and J by 4 bases, with 11 bases left in between. CDR1 and CDR2 (germline): SGDLS, YYNGEE. The CDR3 nucleotides read TGTGCCAGCAGCGTCGGAACAGCCGCAGATACGCAGTATTTT. Translating gives CASSVGTAADTQYF.

This clonotype was seen ten or more times. The rearrangement uses TRBV7-2 and TRBJ1-6, with D maybe TRBD1 (5 bases). Trimming took off 5 bases at V and 10 bases at J, with 21 bases between the two ends. CDR3 length: 16 residues. CDR1 is SGHTA, CDR2 FQGNSA, per germline. In DNA, the CDR3 is TGTGCCAGCAGCGAACCCCGGGGGGTTACCAACTCACCCCTCCACTTT. Translation gives CASSEPRGVTNSPLHF.

There are many counts of this clonotype. This chain connects TRBV10-2 to TRBJ1-5; perhaps TRBD1 as D (5 bases). V was clipped by 4 bases and J by 2 bases, with 18 bases between them. Germline V CDR1 and CDR2: WSHSY, SAAADI. The CDR3 is 17 residues long. CDR3 loop: CASSGSLFGARNQPQHF. CDR3 sequence (DNA): TGCGCCAGCAGTGGGTCCCTATTTGGGGCCCGCAATCAGCCCCAGCATTTT.